Below, one TCR beta chain is given with its context. This sample is part of a study of cytomegalovirus exposure and HLA in healthy donors. The CDR3 has 16 residues. With V trimmed by 0 bases and J by 5 bases, 9 bases remained unmatched. The germline gives CDR1 PRHDT, CDR2 FYEKMQ (reference sequence). The PCR contained 60 Vbeta and 13 Jbeta primers. Produced via immunoSEQ multiplex PCR; TCRdb's table is partial and in-frame only. The sample records some 200,000 clones, about 83% being singletons. The sequencing sample was made of PBMCs. This chain uses TRBV13 with TRBJ2-7; 8 bases are shared with TRBD1. The TCR was taken from a female donor in good health and CMV-seronegative. Here the CDR3 reads CASSLGLRTGSDEQYF. The CDR3 DNA reads as TGTGCCAGCAGCTTAGGCCTAAGGACAGGGTCTGACGAGCAGTACTTC.